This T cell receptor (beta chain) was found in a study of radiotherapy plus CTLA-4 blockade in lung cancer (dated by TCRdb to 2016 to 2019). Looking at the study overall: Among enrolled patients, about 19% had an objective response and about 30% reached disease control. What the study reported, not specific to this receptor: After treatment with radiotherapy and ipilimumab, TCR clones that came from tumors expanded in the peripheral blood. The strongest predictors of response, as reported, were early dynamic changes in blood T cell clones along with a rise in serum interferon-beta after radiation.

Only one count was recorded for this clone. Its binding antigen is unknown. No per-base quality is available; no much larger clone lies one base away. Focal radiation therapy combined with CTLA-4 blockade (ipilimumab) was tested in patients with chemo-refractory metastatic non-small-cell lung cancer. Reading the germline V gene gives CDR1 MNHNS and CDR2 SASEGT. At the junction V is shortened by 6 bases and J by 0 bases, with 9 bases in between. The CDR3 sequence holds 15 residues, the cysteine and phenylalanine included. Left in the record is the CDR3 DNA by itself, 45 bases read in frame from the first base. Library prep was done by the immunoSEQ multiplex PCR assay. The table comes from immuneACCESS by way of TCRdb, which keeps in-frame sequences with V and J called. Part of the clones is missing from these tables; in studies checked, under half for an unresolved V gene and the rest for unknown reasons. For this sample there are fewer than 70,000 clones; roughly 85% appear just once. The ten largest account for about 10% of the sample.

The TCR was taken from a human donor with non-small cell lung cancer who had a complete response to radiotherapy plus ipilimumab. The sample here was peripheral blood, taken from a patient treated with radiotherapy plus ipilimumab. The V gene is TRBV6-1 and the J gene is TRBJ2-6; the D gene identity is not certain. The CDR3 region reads CASSLQHSGANVLTF. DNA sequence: TGTGCCAGCAGCTTACAGCACTCTGGGGCCAACGTCCTGACTTTC.